The TCR beta chain under discussion was sequenced for a study of T cell responses to AZD1222 COVID-19 vaccine. Pooling covered second doses at about 4 or about 12 weeks. Trimming at V came to 2 bases and at J to 2 bases, leaving 2 bases not matched to a gene. This CDR3 contains 15 residues. The germline V gene has CDR1 LNHNV and CDR2 YYDKDF (reference sequence). To note about this clone: Antigen: not known.

Using immunoSEQ multiplex PCR, the repertoire was profiled, and TCRdb retains in-frame clones only, with some absent. The sample lists around 100,000 clones, 70% to 90% occurring once. The study's findings and limits: Clonal diversity may have been underestimated in mostly white British donors. Two AZD1222 administrations were followed by greater Spike-specific TCR breadth and depth. Regions left unmutated in variants are reportedly the target of nearly half of spike-specific TCRs.

The specimen comprised peripheral blood, sampled 28 days after the second AZD1222 dose. The receptor was isolated from an adult who received the AZD1222 COVID-19 vaccine. V is TRBV15 and J is TRBJ1-1; 10 bases match TRBD1. CDR3 amino acids: CATSRRDRGNTEAFF. For the CDR3, the DNA is TGTGCCACCAGCAGAAGGGACAGGGGAAACACTGAAGCTTTCTTT.